One and the same sample provided the 13 T cell receptor beta chains below, sequenced in a study of post-analysis software for immune sequencing data (dated by TCRdb to between 2014 and 2017). Study-level results and caveats: Significantly higher frequencies in patients than in controls were found for roughly 5 TRBV segments, including TRBV5-6, TRBV5-1 and TRBV20-1.

Their specific antigens are unknown. The method behind the library was PCR. Sequencing used an Illumina HiSeq 2500. Unique molecular identifiers were incorporated into TCR beta cDNA libraries to reduce PCR and sequencing biases. The public reads were run again by TCRdb, first through fastp at Q25 and then through MiXCR, and only productive beta chains were kept. Merged by CDR3 protein, the rows form single entries marked with the most common genes and DNA. For this sample there are roughly 650,000 distinct CDR3 sequences; roughly three fifths appear just once. The ten largest clonotypes hold about 10% of the sample. The sample comprised blood. These receptors all stem from a girl aged 2-15 years with multiple sclerosis.

V and J are TRBV5-1 and TRBJ2-3, with D unclear. The V gene's germline CDR1 is SGHRS and CDR2 YFSETQ. V lost 4 bases and J 4 bases, leaving 10 bases between the germline ends. This CDR3 is 13 amino acids long. The CDR3 spells CASSPYPADTQYF. Here the CDR3 DNA reads TGCGCCAGCAGCCCGTACCCCGCAGATACGCAGTATTTT.

This clonotype turned up a few times. This CDR3 is CASSGTGLAGPNEQFF. CDR3 in DNA: TGTGCCAGCAGTGGTACGGGACTAGCGGGCCCGAATGAGCAGTTCTTC. The chain couples TRBV12-3 or TRBV12-4 to TRBJ2-1; 12 positions agree with TRBD2. V lost 5 bases, J lost 7 bases, and 9 bases stayed unmatched. The CDR3 is 16 residues long.

This chain connects TRBV13 to TRBJ1-2; D is uncertain. Germline V CDR1 and CDR2: PRHDT, FYEKMQ (reference sequence). This CDR3 contains 12 residues. CDR3 nucleotides: TGTGGAACGCGGTCAGGACGTGGAGGCTACACCTTC. Translated: CGTRSGRGGYTF.

This clonotype was recorded a few times. V gene TRBV5-1 combines with J gene TRBJ2-1, with D tentatively TRBD2 (5 bases). Germline-derived CDR1 and CDR2 are SGHRS and YFSETQ. This CDR3 is built from 19 residues. V was shortened by 6 bases and J by 9 bases, with 34 bases between the two germline ends. The CDR3 region is CASTSPGHPSAGVAGEQFF. The CDR3 nucleotides read TGCGCCAGCACCTCACCGGGCCACCCTTCCGCCGGGGTTGCCGGTGAGCAGTTCTTC.

The genes are TRBV19 and TRBJ1-2, with D uncertain. Germline V gene lookup returns CDR1 LNHDA and CDR2 SQIVND (reference sequence). The ends were cut back, 5 bases at V and 8 bases at J, with 15 bases in the middle. CDR3 length: 13 amino acids. The CDR3: CASSPHDAGGYTF. As DNA, the CDR3 is TGTGCCAGTAGTCCCCACGACGCCGGGGGCTACACCTTC.

This clonotype was counted a few times. V and J are TRBV13 and TRBJ1-6; no firm D call. V was cut by 6 bases and J by 6 bases, with 24 bases left in between. Germline assignment: CDR1 PRHDT and CDR2 FYEKMQ (reference sequence). The CDR3 extends over 18 amino acids. This chain's CDR3 is CASRRWTLLNRFNSPLHF. The CDR3 DNA sequence: TGTGCCAGCAGGCGATGGACTTTACTCAACCGGTTTAATTCACCCCTCCACTTT.

A few counts support this clonotype. The V call is TRBV15, the J call TRBJ2-1; weak D call: TRBD2 (5 bases). CDR3 length equals 16 residues. V lost 2 bases, J lost 8 bases, and 19 bases lay in between. Germline loops: CDR1 LNHNV, CDR2 YYDKDF (reference sequence). This CDR3 is CATSRSRLFNRDEQFF. CDR3 bases: TGTGCCACCAGCAGATCGCGACTATTTAATCGGGATGAGCAGTTCTTC.

The genes are TRBV4-2 and TRBJ2-7; 9 nucleotides match TRBD2. The CDR3 runs 15 residues. The germline gives CDR1 LGHNA, CDR2 YNFKEQ. V shed 1 base and J 7 bases; nucleotides not matched to a gene: 8. CDR3 DNA: TGTGCCAGCAGCCAAGGACTAGCGGTTAACAATGAGCAGTACTTC. It translates to CASSQGLAVNNEQYF.

This clonotype was seen a handful of times. The chain couples TRBV29-1 to TRBJ2-7; D gene uncertain. The V gene's germline CDR1 is SQVTM and CDR2 ANQGSEA. V was cut by 4 bases and J by 1 base, with 11 bases left in between. CDR3 size: 13 residues. The CDR3 nucleotides read TGCAGCGTTGGCCTTGGGCCGTCCTACGAGCAGTACTTC. Amino acids: CSVGLGPSYEQYF.

A single count supports this clonotype. CDR3 in DNA: TGCGCCAGCAGCCCCGGGTGGGAGCCTCCGCGGCAGCCCCAGCATTTT. Residues: CASSPGWEPPRQPQHF. The V call is TRBV5-1, the J call TRBJ1-5, with D unclear. CDR1 is SGHRS, CDR2 YFSETQ, per germline. Trimming stripped 4 bases from V and 7 bases from J, with 21 bases between. The CDR3 contains 16 residues.

The gene calls are TRBV29-1 and TRBJ1-1; D perhaps matches TRBD1 (5 bases). V gave up 2 bases and J gave up 5 bases, with 15 bases separating them. Germline V gives CDR1 SQVTM, CDR2 ANQGSEA. CDR3 length: 14 residues. CDR3 protein: CSVERRQGVTEAFF. The CDR3, as DNA: TGCAGCGTTGAACGGCGGCAGGGAGTTACTGAAGCTTTCTTT.

The rearrangement uses TRBV7-8 and TRBJ2-1; possibly TRBD2 for D (6 bases). The germline V and J ends were trimmed by 8 bases and 8 bases, with 16 bases remaining between them. The length of the CDR3 is 13 residues. Germline V gene data show CDR1 as SGHVS and CDR2 as FQNEAQ. CDR3 DNA sequence: TGTGCCAGCCGAACCGGGGGTGGCCATGAGCAGTTCTTC. It translates to CASRTGGGHEQFF.

This chain joins TRBV5-5 and TRBJ1-5, with D unresolved. Trimming removed 4 bases at V and 4 bases at J, with 12 bases between. The germline V gene encodes CDR1 SGHKS and CDR2 YYEKEE (reference sequence). The CDR3 spans 14 residues. The CDR3 sequence is CASSPLMDNQPQHF. The DNA for the CDR3 is TGTGCCAGCAGCCCCTTAATGGATAATCAGCCCCAGCATTTT.